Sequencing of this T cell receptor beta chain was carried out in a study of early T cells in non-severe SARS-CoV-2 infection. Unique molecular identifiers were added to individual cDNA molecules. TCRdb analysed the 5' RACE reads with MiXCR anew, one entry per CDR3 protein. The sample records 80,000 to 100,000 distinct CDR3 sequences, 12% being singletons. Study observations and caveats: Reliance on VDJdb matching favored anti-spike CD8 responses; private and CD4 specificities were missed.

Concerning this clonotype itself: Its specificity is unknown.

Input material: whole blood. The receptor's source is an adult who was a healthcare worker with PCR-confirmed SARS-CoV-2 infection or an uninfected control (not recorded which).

The CDR3 DNA is TGCAGTGCGGGAGCGGGAGGGTCGTCTTATGGCACAGATACGCAGTATTTT. Translation: CSAGAGGSSYGTDTQYF. This chain uses TRBV20-1 with TRBJ2-3; TRBD2 agrees at 10 bases. Germline trimming cut 6 bases from V and 1 base from J; bases unmatched to any gene: 13. Germline CDR1 and CDR2: DFQATT and SNEGSKA (reference sequence). This CDR3 spans 17 amino acids.